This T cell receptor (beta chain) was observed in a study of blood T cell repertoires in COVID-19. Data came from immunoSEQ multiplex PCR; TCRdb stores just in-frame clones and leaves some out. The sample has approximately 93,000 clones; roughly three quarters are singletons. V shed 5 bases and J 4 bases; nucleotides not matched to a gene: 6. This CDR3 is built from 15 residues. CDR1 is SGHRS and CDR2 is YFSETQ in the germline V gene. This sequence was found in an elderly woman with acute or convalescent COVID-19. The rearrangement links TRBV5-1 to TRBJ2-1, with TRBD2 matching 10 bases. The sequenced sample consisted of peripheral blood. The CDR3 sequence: CASSPSGGEYNEQFF. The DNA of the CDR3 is TGCGCCAGCAGTCCCAGCGGGGGGGAATACAATGAGCAGTTCTTC.